These T cell receptor beta chains were read from a single sample in a study of cytomegalovirus exposure and HLA in healthy donors. The method was immunoSEQ multiplex PCR; TCRdb's version includes in-frame clones alone and lacks a portion of them. The sample has some 150,000 clones; approximately 86% are singletons. Sequenced input: PBMCs. Receptors originate from a woman aged 50 to 60 in good health and CMV-seropositive. Both conserved end residues are trimmed from each CDR3. Fields, in order: clone size, V gene, J gene, CDR3 protein. Size values are once, few and many counts, or a class for expanded clones, and some rows have none.

size: NA; V: TRBV7-9; J: TRBJ1-2; CDR3: SSSSGDYGYT
size: NA; V: TRBV19; J: TRBJ2-7; CDR3: ASSPDHWSSYEQY
size: NA; V: TRBV18; J: TRBJ2-2; CDR3: ASSTGLAGGELF
size: NA; V: TRBV11-2; J: TRBJ2-3; CDR3: ASSLAGLDTQY
size: NA; V: TRBV5-1; J: TRBJ1-6; CDR3: ASSLGGQGNSPLH
size: NA; V: TRBV9; J: TRBJ1-6; CDR3: ASSPGQPNSPLH
size: few; V: TRBV6-1; J: TRBJ1-5; CDR3: ASSEVQGSQPQH
size: few; V: TRBV27; J: TRBJ2-7; CDR3: ASKFGTSGVYYEQY
size: NA; V: TRBV7-9; J: TRBJ1-2; CDR3: ASSLAYEGEG
size: NA; V: TRBV13; J: TRBJ2-7; CDR3: ASMGANSYEQY
size: NA; V: TRBV5-1; J: TRBJ2-1; CDR3: ASSLAGTFNEQF
size: NA; V: TRBV19; J: TRBJ1-6; CDR3: ASSTRTAYNSPLH
size: NA; V: TRBV7-8; J: TRBJ2-7; CDR3: ASRETGQGTHEQY
size: NA; V: TRBV19; J: TRBJ1-5; CDR3: ASVDGQGGQPQH
size: NA; V: TRBV5-1; J: TRBJ1-5; CDR3: ASSLDGGNNQPQH
size: NA; V: TRBV2; J: TRBJ1-4; CDR3: ASSGLFLF
size: NA; V: TRBV4-2; J: TRBJ2-3; CDR3: ASSQDRGQTDTQY
size: NA; V: TRBV7-9; J: TRBJ2-1; CDR3: ASSLARANNEQF
size: once; V: TRBV6-5; J: TRBJ1-6; CDR3: ASSWDSDSPLH
size: NA; V: TRBV9; J: TRBJ2-3; CDR3: ASRGGTDTQY
size: NA; V: TRBV9; J: TRBJ2-7; CDR3: ASSQLQGGGEQY
size: NA; V: TRBV9; J: TRBJ2-7; CDR3: ASSPTGAAVYEQY
size: few; V: TRBV19; J: TRBJ1-5; CDR3: ASRTGVYNQPQH
size: NA; V: TRBV6-1; J: NA; CDR3: ASRYGTALTYEQY
size: NA; V: TRBV29-1; J: TRBJ2-1; CDR3: SVEGVKGQGAYNEQF
size: NA; V: TRBV10-3; J: TRBJ2-1; CDR3: AISDFGTGGYNEQF
size: NA; V: TRBV5-1; J: TRBJ2-7; CDR3: ASTPGEAFSYEQY
size: NA; V: TRBV5-1; J: TRBJ1-5; CDR3: ASSLEGTQNQPQH
size: once; V: TRBV30; J: TRBJ2-1; CDR3: AWTGGSYNEQF
size: NA; V: TRBV6-1; J: TRBJ1-2; CDR3: ASSPRDRGYGYT
size: NA; V: TRBV13; J: TRBJ1-1; CDR3: ASSLKLRVVAF
size: NA; V: TRBV19; J: TRBJ1-2; CDR3: ASTSRSSFGYT
size: NA; V: TRBV7-9; J: TRBJ1-1; CDR3: ASSPPGAEAF
size: few; V: TRBV7-2; J: TRBJ2-2; CDR3: ASSPVRASGGTGELF
size: NA; V: TRBV5-1; J: TRBJ2-7; CDR3: ASSGTGPSYEQY
size: NA; V: TRBV5-6; J: TRBJ1-1; CDR3: ASSFGRGPTEAF
size: NA; V: TRBV14; J: TRBJ1-6; CDR3: ASSPRGKGGSPLH
size: NA; V: TRBV18; J: TRBJ2-5; CDR3: ASSPPASGAETQY
size: NA; V: TRBV6-5; J: TRBJ1-3; CDR3: ASSYSMTKTGNTIY
size: NA; V: TRBV5-4; J: TRBJ1-6; CDR3: ASSSPGQGTNNSPLH
size: NA; V: TRBV19; J: TRBJ1-3; CDR3: ASSTGPGNTIY
size: NA; V: TRBV7-3; J: TRBJ2-1; CDR3: ASSLAGGYNEQF